These 24 T cell receptor beta chains came from one sample sequenced in a study of tumor-infiltrating lymphocytes in primary liver carcinoma. Starting from approximately 0.45 ug of total RNA, TCR beta cDNA was produced with a primer in the constant region. Three rounds of nested multiplex PCR with slightly modified ARM-PCR produced TCR beta libraries. The first two PCR rounds used TRBV1-TRBV30 primers with a Cbeta primer, around 10 cycles each. TCRdb reprocessed the multiplex PCR reads via MiXCR and lists one record per CDR3 protein. Of about 35,000 distinct CDR3 sequences detected, 70% to 80% appear once; the ten largest clones hold less than 20%. The study co-extracted DNA and RNA from roughly 20-30 mg of unsorted bulk tissue. The material sequenced was liver tumor tissue from sampling region 4. Subset meaning: tumor region T4, right-lateral pole. Source of these receptors: a man aged 40-55 years with primary liver carcinoma and hepatitis B virus infection.

Worth noting for this clonotype: At one boundary the junction diverges from the germline segment, which might be a read error. The chain joins TRBV28 to TRBJ1-1, with D unresolved. Germline CDR1 reads MDHEN; CDR2 reads SYDVKM. The CDR3 contains 13 residues. The CDR3 DNA reads TGTGCCAGCACTTACCTAGTGAGCACTGAAGTTTTCTTT. Translation: CASTYLVSTEVFF.

This clonotype has ten or more counts. This CDR3 is CAWSPLAGGPNEQYF. The DNA for the CDR3 is TGTGCCTGGAGTCCTCTAGCGGGAGGGCCCAACGAGCAGTACTTC. The rearrangement links TRBV30 to TRBJ2-7; 12 nucleotides align to TRBD2. The CDR3 has 15 residues. CDR1 GTSNPN and CDR2 SVGIG come from the germline V gene (reference sequence). V lost 2 bases, J lost 5 bases, and 7 bases stayed unmatched.

The rearrangement joins TRBV5-6 to TRBJ2-6; D ambiguous. CDR3 length equals 11 residues. Looked up from germline, CDR1 is SGHDT and CDR2 is YYEEEE. V shed 4 bases and J shed 14 bases, with 10 bases lying between them. This CDR3 is CASSPVGILTF. In nucleotides, the CDR3 is TGTGCCAGCAGCCCCGTGGGCATCCTGACTTTC.

Notes on this clonotype: One end of the junction varies from germline; a read error may be responsible. The rearrangement uses TRBV28 and TRBJ1-1; D remains ambiguous. This CDR3 region has 14 residues. Germline CDR1 reads MDHEN; CDR2 reads SYDVKM. This chain's CDR3 is CASSTLQDIAEAVF. The CDR3, as DNA: TGTGCCAGCAGTACCCTCCAGGATATCGCTGAAGCTGTCTTT.

Regarding this clonotype: The junction does not match germline at one end; this may be a read error. The chain is built from TRBV28 and TRBJ2-5; a weak D match, TRBD2 (5 bases). The V gene's germline CDR1 is MDHEN and CDR2 SYDVKM. The CDR3 length is 13 residues. DNA of the CDR3: TGTGCCAGCAGCCAGGTAGCGTGCTCGACCCAATACTTC. As protein: CASSQVACSTQYF.

A few counts support this clonotype. V usage is TRBV11-2 and J usage is TRBJ2-1, with D possibly being TRBD2 (5 bases). CDR3 length: 14 amino acids. V gave up 3 bases and J gave up 5 bases, with 11 bases separating them. CDR1 is SGHAT and CDR2 is FQNNGV in the germline V gene. CDR3 residues: CASSLSGFDNEQFF. CDR3 DNA: TGTGCCAGCAGCTTGTCGGGGTTCGACAATGAGCAGTTCTTC.

Comment on this clonotype: Without the conserved terminal phenylalanine or tryptophan, this CDR3 likely stems from a read error. The rearrangement joins TRBV11-1 to TRBJ2-4; a weak D match, TRBD2 (5 bases). This CDR3 has 14 amino acids. Germline CDR1 SGHAT, CDR2 FQDESV (reference sequence). CDR3 coding DNA: TGTGCCAGGAGCCCCCCCCTAGCCAAAAGCATTCAGTACGTC. Protein product: CARSPPLAKSIQYV.

The chain links TRBV7-2 to TRBJ2-3; 10 bases match TRBD2. Per germline, CDR1 SGHTA and CDR2 FQGNSA. V trimming: 9 bases; J trimming: 1 base; junction bases outside the gene matches: 13. This CDR3 is built from 17 residues. CDR3 coding DNA: TGTGCCAGAAGACGGACTAGCGGTTCGGGGGGCACAGATACGCAGTATTTT. Translation: CARRRTSGSGGTDTQYF. Combining the CDR3 with reference TRBV7-2 and TRBJ2-3 gives the whole variable domain GAGVSQSPSNKVTEKGKDVELRCDPISGHTALYWYRQSLGQGLEFLIYFQGNSAPDKSGLPSDRFSAERTGGSVSTLTIQRTQQEDSAVYLCARRRTSGSGGTDTQYFGPGTRLTVL.

Notes on this clonotype: The conserved closing phenylalanine or tryptophan is absent in this CDR3, likely reflecting a read error. CDR3 in DNA: TGTGCCAGCAACCAGACAGATACGCAGTATTAT. It specifies CASNQTDTQYY. The J gene is TRBJ2-3, the V gene TRBV6-1; D gene unclear. The CDR3 totals 11 residues. Germline CDR1 MNHNS, CDR2 SASEGT. V was cut by 7 bases and J by 3 bases, with 5 bases left in between.

With respect to this clonotype: At one of its ends the junction is not consistent with the germline gene, which may arise from a read error. The chain combines TRBV12-3 or TRBV12-4 with TRBJ1-2; D is possibly TRBD1 (5 bases). The CDR3 totals 14 residues. The DNA of the CDR3 is TGTGCCAGCAGTCTGCACGATACAGGAGCTGGCTACATCTTC. Encoded protein: CASSLHDTGAGYIF.

This clonotype was seen a few times. Here the CDR3 omits its conserved ending phenylalanine or tryptophan, so a read error is the likely source. This rearrangement joins TRBV6-1 to TRBJ1-1; D ambiguous. Per germline, CDR1 MNHNS and CDR2 SASEGT. Trimming left V 3 bases short and J 4 bases short, with 3 bases between. This CDR3 has 11 amino acids. The CDR3 protein is CASSDFTEAFS. In DNA form, the CDR3 reads TGTGCCAGCAGTGACTTCACTGAAGCTTTCTCT.

This clonotype was seen only once. This rearrangement joins TRBV6-4 to TRBJ2-1; D is perhaps TRBD1 (6 bases). V was clipped by 6 bases and J by 4 bases, with 10 bases between them. This CDR3 contains 13 residues. Germline lookup yields CDR1 MRHNA and CDR2 SNTAGT. The DNA of the CDR3 is TGTGCCAGCAGCGGACAGAGTTACAATGAGCAGTTCTTC. Protein product: CASSGQSYNEQFF.

Ten or more counts support this clonotype. The germline gene is not matched at one end of the junction; a read error may be the cause. The chain combines TRBV6-1 with TRBJ2-5; 8 nucleotides line up with TRBD1. Germline loops: CDR1 MNHNS, CDR2 SASEGT. This CDR3 spans 15 amino acids. CDR3 DNA: TGTGCCAGCAGTGAAATACCAGGGGGCCGAGAGACCCGGTACTTC. It is translated as CASSEIPGGRETRYF.

A single count supports this clonotype. The chain carries TRBV5-6 and TRBJ1-1; D is unresolved. Trimming stripped 2 bases from V and 4 bases from J, with 15 bases between. The CDR3 length is 15 residues. Looked up from germline, CDR1 is SGHDT and CDR2 is YYEEEE. The DNA for the CDR3 is TGTGCCAGCAGCTTTCCGGGCCTTAACTCCACTGAAGCTTTCTTT. Translation gives CASSFPGLNSTEAFF.

For this clonotype: This may arise from a read error, as a much more abundant clone is one base away. The CDR3 is CASSGLAGGIGELFF. The CDR3 nucleotides are TGTGCCAGCAGCGGACTAGCGGGAGGGATCGGGGAGCTGTTTTTT. The chain combines TRBV9 with TRBJ2-2; 14 bases align to TRBD2. CDR3 length equals 15 residues. Looked up from germline, CDR1 is SGDLS and CDR2 is YYNGEE. Trimming removed 3 bases from V and 7 bases from J; junction bases left unmatched: 2.

This rearrangement joins TRBV6-1 to TRBJ1-2; D unresolved. Germline V CDR1 and CDR2: MNHNS, SASEGT. CDR3 length: 13 residues. CDR3 sequence (DNA): TGTACCACCAGCGAAGTCACCGCCTATGGCTACACCTTC. This sequence encodes CTTSEVTAYGYTF.

With regard to this clonotype: Since the CDR3 does not end with the conserved phenylalanine or tryptophan, this likely comes from a read error. The V gene is TRBV11-1, the J gene TRBJ1-1, with TRBD1 matching over 9 bases. In germline, CDR1 is SGHAT, CDR2 FQDESV (reference sequence). This CDR3 is 13 amino acids long. The CDR3 is CVSRTRQGAEAFL. The DNA for the CDR3 is TGTGTCAGCAGAACTCGACAGGGGGCTGAAGCTTTCTTA.

Remarks on this clonotype: The CDR3 does not close with the conserved phenylalanine or tryptophan, likely indicating a read error. This chain connects TRBV7-3 to TRBJ2-1, with 10 bases lining up with TRBD1. Germline V lookup: CDR1 SGHTA, CDR2 FQGTGA. The length of the CDR3 is 15 residues. As DNA, the CDR3 is TGTGCCAGCAGCTCCGGGACAGGGGCGCAGAATGGGCAGTTCTAC. This sequence encodes CASSSGTGAQNGQFY.

This clonotype was recorded only once. At one end, the junction sequence differs from germline, possibly due to a read error. The V gene is TRBV5-6, the J gene TRBJ2-7; 8 bases match TRBD1. CDR1 and CDR2 from the germline V gene are SGHDT and YYEEEE. This CDR3 comprises 14 residues. The CDR3 bases are TGTGCTAGCAGCTCGTGGACAGGGCCCTACGAGCAGTACTTC. It codes for CASSSWTGPYEQYF.

This clonotype has ten or more counts. The V gene is TRBV9, the J gene TRBJ2-7; a weak D match, TRBD1 (5 bases). V was pared by 4 bases and J by 3 bases, with 11 bases between. There are 13 residues in the CDR3. CDR1 is SGDLS, CDR2 YYNGEE, per germline. CDR3 region: CASSSGHFYEQYF. Written as DNA, the CDR3 is TGTGCCAGCAGCAGTGGACATTTCTACGAGCAGTACTTC. The whole variable domain, remainder taken from reference TRBV9 and TRBJ2-7, is DSGVTQTPKHLITATGQRVTLRCSPRSGDLSVYWYQQSLDQGLQFLIQYYNGEERAKGNILERFSAQQFPDLHSELNLSSLELGDSALYFCASSSGHFYEQYFGPGTRLTVT.

This clonotype was seen just once. The junction shows a germline mismatch at one end, possibly a read error. The chain joins TRBV4-3 to TRBJ2-2, with TRBD2 matching over 12 bases. The CDR3 totals 18 residues. The germline gives CDR1 LGHNA, CDR2 YSLEER. CDR3 DNA sequence: TGCGCCAGCAGCCACGATAGCCCGGGACTAGCGGGCCTTGGGGAGCTGTTCTTT. It is translated as CASSHDSPGLAGLGELFF.

As concerns this clonotype: A read error is likely, as this CDR3 ends without the conserved phenylalanine or tryptophan. The chain recombines TRBV29-1 with TRBJ2-7; 8 positions agree with TRBD1. CDR3 length equals 13 residues. Germline-derived CDR1 and CDR2 are SQVTM and ANQGSEA. V trimming: 6 bases; J trimming: 8 bases; junction bases outside the gene matches: 12. CDR3 in amino acids: CSVEQGVSHKQYL. The CDR3 nucleotides read TGCAGCGTCGAACAGGGGGTGAGTCACAAGCAGTACCTC.

To note about this clonotype: Germline and junction disagree at one end, which may indicate a read error. The rearrangement joins TRBV7-9 to TRBJ2-7; D not certain. Germline V gives CDR1 SEHNR, CDR2 FQNEAQ (reference sequence). The CDR3 length is 12 residues. The CDR3 nucleotides are TGTGCCAGCAGCCTCGACTTCTACGAGCAAAACTTC. Translating it yields CASSLDFYEQNF.

The V call is TRBV11-1, the J call TRBJ2-4; no firm D call. This CDR3 spans 14 amino acids. V gave up 9 bases and J gave up 1 base, with 13 bases separating them. Germline CDR1 reads SGHAT; CDR2 reads FQDESV (reference sequence). The CDR3 is CARSPSLAKNIQYF. CDR3 sequence (DNA): TGTGCCAGGAGCCCCTCCCTTGCCAAAAACATTCAGTACTTC. The complete variable domain, with remaining parts taken from reference TRBV11-1 and TRBJ2-4, reads EAEVAQSPRYKITEKSQAVAFWCDPISGHATLYWYRQILGQGPELLVQFQDESVVDDSQLPKDRFSAERLKGVDSTLKIQPAELGDSAMYLCARSPSLAKNIQYFGAGTRLSVL.